A selection of T cell receptor beta chains follows, all from one sample in a study of vaccination effects on CD4 cells after COVID-19. Assay: immunoSEQ multiplex PCR; the TCRdb copy retains only in-frame clones and omits some. The table has 60,000 to 70,000 clones, approximately 80% seen once. These TCRs are of unknown antigen specificity. Specimen: CD4+ T cells from PBMCs cultured with HCoV-229E spike peptides, collected before COVID-19 vaccination. The receptor set was obtained from a human donor who received a COVID-19 vaccine. CDR3s include the opening cysteine and the closing phenylalanine or tryptophan. A D gene is named only where the DNA matches it firmly. A row's size may be missing; if present it is once, few, many or a size class.

V gene	D gene	J gene	clone size	CDR3 protein	CDR3 DNA
TRBV6-5	TRBD1	TRBJ2-1	-	CASSQQGYPSNEQFF	TGTGCCAGCAGCCAACAGGGGTACCCTAGCAATGAGCAGTTCTTC
TRBV7-2	TRBD1	TRBJ2-3	-	CASSFRQGSGTDTQYF	TGTGCCAGCAGCTTTAGACAGGGATCGGGCACAGATACGCAGTATTTT
TRBV9	TRBD1	TRBJ2-5	-	CASSADWSQGAAQYF	TGTGCCAGCAGCGCCGATTGGAGTCAGGGGGCGGCCCAGTACTTC
TRBV3-1/TRBV3-2	TRBD2	TRBJ2-2	-	CASSPYRGGTGELFF	TGTGCCAGCAGCCCCTACCGGGGGGGCACCGGGGAGCTGTTTTTT
TRBV18	TRBD1	TRBJ2-2	-	CASSYGTGGITGELFF	TGTGCCAGCTCTTACGGGACAGGGGGCATCACCGGGGAGCTGTTTTTT
TRBV7-9	-	TRBJ2-3	-	CASSPVAADTQYF	TGTGCCAGCAGCCCAGTCGCGGCGGATACGCAGTATTTT
TRBV5-1	TRBD1	TRBJ2-2	-	CASSLGGTPNTGELFF	TGCGCCAGCAGCTTAGGGGGCACACCGAACACCGGGGAGCTGTTTTTT
TRBV14	-	TRBJ2-5	-	CASSRGLQETQYF	TGTGCCAGCAGCCGGGGTCTCCAAGAGACCCAGTACTTC
TRBV10-1	TRBD2	TRBJ2-5	-	CASSPGLARETQYF	TGCGCCAGCAGTCCCGGACTAGCTCGGGAGACCCAGTACTTC
TRBV7-3	-	TRBJ2-2	-	CASSSSPPEYTGELFF	TGTGCCAGCAGCTCTTCCCCTCCGGAGTACACCGGGGAGCTGTTTTTT
TRBV7-8	-	TRBJ2-2	-	CASNRRGDTGELFF	TGTGCCAGCAACCGAAGGGGGGACACCGGGGAGCTGTTTTTT
TRBV4-2	TRBD2	TRBJ2-1	-	CASSQRGLAREGQFF	TGTGCCAGCAGCCAACGGGGACTAGCTAGAGAGGGACAGTTCTTC
TRBV5-5	-	TRBJ1-4	few	CASSPTVNEKLFF	TGTGCCAGCAGCCCGACGGTTAATGAAAAACTGTTTTTT
TRBV7-8	-	TRBJ2-3	-	CASSLAGGSTDTQYF	TGTGCCAGCAGCTTAGCGGGTGGGAGCACAGATACGCAGTATTTT
TRBV4-1	-	TRBJ1-1	-	CASSQLPGAGTEAFF	TGCGCCAGCAGCCAACTCCCAGGGGCAGGCACTGAAGCTTTCTTT
TRBV6-5	-	TRBJ2-2	-	CASSVDRTNTGELFF	TGTGCCAGCAGCGTTGACAGGACGAACACCGGGGAGCTGTTTTTT
TRBV12-5	-	TRBJ2-3	-	CASGLVPDGSLRADTQYF	TGTGCTAGTGGTTTGGTTCCGGATGGGTCACTACGGGCAGATACGCAGTATTTT
TRBV24-1	-	TRBJ2-2	few	CATSSQRGNTGELFF	TGTGCCACCAGCTCGCAAAGGGGGAACACCGGGGAGCTGTTTTTT
TRBV6-5	-	TRBJ2-5	-	CASSSRGIQETQYF	TGTGCCAGCAGTTCTCGGGGGATCCAAGAGACCCAGTACTTC
TRBV5-1	-	TRBJ2-3	-	CASSPYFDTQYF	TGCGCCAGCAGCCCTTATTTCGATACGCAGTATTTT
TRBV6-5	-	TRBJ1-1	few	CASRGRLEAFF	TGTGCCAGCAGAGGACGGCTTGAAGCTTTCTTT
TRBV7-9	TRBD2	TRBJ2-3	few	CASSPGTGGPGTQYF	TGTGCCAGCAGCCCAGGCACGGGGGGGCCGGGTACGCAGTATTTT
TRBV6-5	-	TRBJ1-2	-	CASSYLGNPAAYGYTF	TGTGCCAGCAGTTATCTGGGAAATCCGGCGGCCTATGGCTACACCTTC
TRBV5-1	TRBD1	TRBJ2-1	-	CASSFTGTAYNEQFF	TGCGCCAGCAGCTTTACTGGGACAGCGTACAATGAGCAGTTCTTC
TRBV7-9	-	TRBJ1-5	-	CASSLDRNQPQHF	TGTGCCAGCAGCTTGGATCGGAATCAGCCCCAGCATTTT
TRBV19	-	TRBJ1-2	-	CASTDGGLGYGYTF	TGTGCCAGTACGGACGGTGGCTTAGGGTATGGCTACACCTTC